The 17 T cell receptor beta chains below come from one sample, sequenced in a study of shared clonotypes between healthy human individuals. Generated by immunoSEQ multiplex PCR, the TCRdb table keeps only in-frame clones and is missing some. The top ten clones hold approximately 1% of a sample with under 2,000,000 clones, about 94% of them seen once. CD8 cells classed as naive were CD45RO-negative and positively selected for CCR7, excluding terminally differentiated effector memory CD45RA+ cells. Sequencing was performed on naive CD8+ T cells sorted from blood. The origin of the receptors is a young man in good health.

J is TRBJ2-7 and V is TRBV23-1; 8 bases match TRBD1. TRBV23-1 belongs to the ORF category, with a function that is uncertain. The CDR3 spans 11 residues. With V trimmed by 8 bases and J by 5 bases, 2 bases remained unmatched. The CDR3 is CASPGGDEQYF. The CDR3 nucleotides read TGCGCCAGCCCAGGGGGCGACGAGCAGTACTTC.

V is TRBV13 and J is TRBJ2-3; possibly TRBD2 for D (6 bases). V lost 5 bases and J 6 bases, leaving 12 bases between the germline ends. The V gene's germline CDR1 is PRHDT and CDR2 FYEKMQ (reference sequence). This CDR3 is 13 amino acids long. The CDR3 loop is CASSTLGGDTQYF. The CDR3 coding sequence is TGTGCCAGCAGCACCCTAGGAGGGGATACGCAGTATTTT.

This clone was counted a single time. This chain connects TRBV7-9 to TRBJ2-3, with a weak D call TRBD1 (5 bases). The CDR3 extends over 16 amino acids. Trimming removed 0 bases from V and 2 bases from J, with 12 bases in between. In germline, CDR1 is SEHNR, CDR2 FQNEAQ (reference sequence). The CDR3 loop reads CASSLALIGDTDTQYF. The CDR3 region has the DNA TGTGCCAGCAGCTTAGCGCTTATAGGGGACACAGATACGCAGTATTTT.

This clone was detected only once. The chain joins TRBV9 to TRBJ2-7; D call uncertain. CDR3 length: 15 residues. Trimming cost V 0 bases and J 3 bases, with 13 bases left between them. Per germline, CDR1 SGDLS and CDR2 YYNGEE. The CDR3 loop is CASSVAPDESYEQYF. The DNA of the CDR3 is TGTGCCAGCAGCGTAGCCCCGGACGAAAGCTACGAGCAGTACTTC. Drawing the rest from reference TRBV9 and TRBJ2-7, the complete variable domain is DSGVTQTPKHLITATGQRVTLRCSPRSGDLSVYWYQQSLDQGLQFLIQYYNGEERAKGNILERFSAQQFPDLHSELNLSSLELGDSALYFCASSVAPDESYEQYFGPGTRLTVT.

Only a few counts were recorded for this clone. This rearrangement joins TRBV7-8 to TRBJ2-1; TRBD2 matches 9 bases. CDR3 length: 16 residues. V lost 6 bases and J lost 7; bases outside the gene matches: 13. Germline V gives CDR1 SGHVS, CDR2 FQNEAQ. The CDR3 DNA reads TGTGCCAGCAGAATGTGGACAGCGGGAGGCGGGAATGAGCAGTTCTTC. Its translation: CASRMWTAGGGNEQFF. Variable domain in full (rest from reference TRBV7-8 and TRBJ2-1): GAGVSQSPRYKVAKRGQDVALRCDPISGHVSLFWYQQALGQGPEFLTYFQNEAQLDKSGLPSDRFFAERPEGSVSTLKIQRTQQEDSAVYLCASRMWTAGGGNEQFFGPGTRLTVL.

This rearrangement joins TRBV29-1 to TRBJ2-7, with D unresolved. Per germline, CDR1 SQVTM and CDR2 ANQGSEA. This CDR3 has 13 residues. V was pared by 5 bases and J by 0 bases, with 11 bases between. The CDR3 DNA reads TGCAGCGTTACGGTTACCAGCTCCTACGAGCAGTACTTC. Protein: CSVTVTSSYEQYF.

Regarding this clone: Other DNA sequences in this sample translate to the same CDR3. V usage is TRBV30 and J usage is TRBJ1-1; no reliable D call. The V and J ends lost 2 bases and 1 base respectively, with 8 bases between them. This CDR3 is 13 amino acids long. Germline lookup yields CDR1 GTSNPN and CDR2 SVGIG (reference sequence). CDR3 DNA: TGTGCCTGGAGTACGGACGGGAACACTGAAGCTTTCTTT. It specifies CAWSTDGNTEAFF.

This CDR3 is CASSFGTLGGSANYEQYF. The CDR3 nucleotides are TGTGCCAGCAGCTTCGGGACCCTGGGGGGTTCAGCGAACTACGAGCAGTACTTC. This chain joins TRBV7-2 and TRBJ2-7; possibly TRBD2 for D (6 bases). Between the trimmed V and J ends, which lost 3 bases and 3 bases, there was a span of 24 bases. Looked up from germline, CDR1 is SGHTA and CDR2 is FQGNSA. The CDR3 has 18 residues.

This chain uses TRBV7-6 with TRBJ2-7, with 10 bases aligning to TRBD2. The CDR3 totals 17 residues. J was trimmed by 0 bases and V by 4 bases; bases with no gene match: 9. CDR1 SGHVS and CDR2 FNYEAQ come from the germline V gene. The DNA of the CDR3 is TGTGCCAGCAGCTACGAACAAGCGGGAGGGAACTCCTACGAGCAGTACTTC. Protein sequence: CASSYEQAGGNSYEQYF. Full variable domain (missing parts from reference TRBV7-6 and TRBJ2-7): GAGVSQSPRYKVTKRGQDVALRCDPISGHVSLYWYRQALGQGPEFLTYFNYEAQQDKSGLPNDRFSAERPEGSISTLTIQRTEQRDSAMYRCASSYEQAGGNSYEQYFGPGTRLTVT.

The chain carries TRBV11-2 and TRBJ1-2; the D gene is possibly TRBD1 (6 bases). The CDR3 runs 13 residues. The germline V and J ends were trimmed by 0 bases and 8 bases, with 10 bases remaining between them. The V gene's germline CDR1 is SGHAT and CDR2 FQNNGV. CDR3 amino acids: CASSLEGAGGYTF. The CDR3 DNA reads as TGTGCCAGCAGCTTAGAGGGGGCAGGCGGCTACACCTTC.

This chain uses TRBV29-1 with TRBJ1-3, with no clear D. Germline CDR1 SQVTM, CDR2 ANQGSEA. The CDR3 contains 13 residues. V was clipped by 7 bases and J by 2 bases, with 12 bases between them. CDR3 in amino acids: CSATTRTGNTIYF. The CDR3 DNA sequence: TGCAGCGCAACAACACGGACTGGAAACACCATATATTTT.

The V call is TRBV27, the J call TRBJ2-7; 10 positions match TRBD1. Germline CDR1 reads MNHEY; CDR2 reads SMNVEV (reference sequence). The CDR3 loop spans 16 amino acids. The ends lost 5 bases at V and 4 bases at J; junction bases unmatched: 11. The DNA of the CDR3 is TGTGCCAGCAGTCCAATTTCCGGGACAGGGGATTACGAGCAGTACTTC. The encoded protein is CASSPISGTGDYEQYF.

This chain uses TRBV6-5 with TRBJ2-5; 10 bases line up with TRBD1. V shed 7 bases and J 5 bases; nucleotides not matched to a gene: 7. CDR1 MNHEY and CDR2 SVGAGI come from the germline V gene. The CDR3 has 14 amino acids. DNA for the CDR3: TGTGCCAGCAATAGCGACAGGGGGCCGGAGACCCAGTACTTC. This codes for CASNSDRGPETQYF.

The rearrangement joins TRBV6-1 to TRBJ2-7, with D possibly matching TRBD2 (6 bases). The CDR3 length is 15 residues. Trimming took off 1 base at V and 3 bases at J, with 13 bases between the two ends. The germline V gene has CDR1 MNHNS and CDR2 SASEGT. CDR3 protein: CASSEGGGRDYEQYF. As DNA, the CDR3 is TGTGCCAGCAGTGAAGGAGGAGGGAGAGACTACGAGCAGTACTTC.

The chain couples TRBV7-9 to TRBJ2-7, with TRBD1 matching over 7 bases. V shed 4 bases, J shed 0 bases, and the junction held 6 bases outside the gene matches. Germline loops: CDR1 SEHNR, CDR2 FQNEAQ (reference sequence). The CDR3 is 15 residues long. CDR3 DNA sequence: TGTGCCAGCAGCTCAGAGGGGGCCGGCTCCTACGAGCAGTACTTC. Translated: CASSSEGAGSYEQYF.

The chain has TRBV4-3 and TRBJ2-7; the match to TRBD1 covers 9 bases. The trim removed 0 bases at V and 4 bases at J, leaving 7 bases unmatched. Germline V lookup: CDR1 LGHNA, CDR2 YSLEER. The CDR3 runs 16 residues. This CDR3 is CASSQDSDRGGYEQYF. CDR3 bases: TGCGCCAGCAGCCAAGATTCGGACAGGGGAGGGTACGAGCAGTACTTC.

The CDR3, as DNA: TGCAGCGTTGAATGGGGGAGCTCCTACAATGAGCAGTTCTTC. Translation: CSVEWGSSYNEQFF. The rearrangement joins TRBV29-1 to TRBJ2-1, with D perhaps given as TRBD1 or TRBD2 (5 bases each). The CDR3 runs to 14 residues. Germline V gene sequence: CDR1 SQVTM, CDR2 ANQGSEA. Trimming shortened V by 2 bases and J by 0 bases, and 8 bases separated the two germline ends.